The 16 T cell receptor beta chains below come from one sample, sequenced in a study of blood T cell repertoires in COVID-19. This table comes from immunoSEQ multiplex PCR, and its TCRdb copy is limited to in-frame clones, with some not included. The repertoire consists of 100,000 to 120,000 clones, with 90% occurring once and the leading ten covering about 4.8%. The material sequenced was peripheral blood. These receptors were collected from a woman aged 50 to 65 with acute or convalescent COVID-19.

CDR3 coding DNA: TGCGCCAGCAGCCAAGATGGGGGGTATGGGGAAGAGTACTACAATGAGCAGTTCTTC. It codes for CASSQDGGYGEEYYNEQFF. The chain employs TRBV4-3 and TRBJ2-1; a possible D gene is TRBD2 (6 bases). Trimming removed 0 bases at V and 3 bases at J, with 21 bases between. The germline CDR1 and CDR2 sequences are LGHNA and YSLEER. CDR3 length equals 19 residues.

J is TRBJ1-5 and V is TRBV6-1; maybe TRBD1 (5 bases). The CDR3 is made up of 17 amino acids. Trimming left V 4 bases short and J 1 base short, with 17 bases between. CDR1 and CDR2 (germline): MNHNS, SASEGT. The CDR3 nucleotides read TGTGCCAGCAGTGGTGGGACTGGGTATACGAGCAATCAGCCCCAGCATTTT. Translating it yields CASSGGTGYTSNQPQHF.

The rearrangement joins TRBV10-1 to TRBJ2-7; D not certain. V lost 3 bases to trimming and J lost 4 bases, with 10 bases between them. This CDR3 is built from 13 residues. The germline V gene encodes CDR1 WNHNN and CDR2 SYGVQD (reference sequence). CDR3 bases: TGCGCCAGCAGTGAAAGCCACGGGTACGAGCAGTACTTC. It specifies CASSESHGYEQYF.

V gene TRBV7-8 combines with J gene TRBJ2-2, with a possible D match to TRBD1 (5 bases). The V gene lost 2 bases and the J gene lost 0 bases, with 10 bases spanning the gap. The CDR3 extends over 16 amino acids. Germline V lookup: CDR1 SGHVS, CDR2 FQNEAQ. The CDR3, as DNA: TGTGCCAGCAGCTTATCGTGGACATCGAACACCGGGGAGCTGTTTTTT. Protein product: CASSLSWTSNTGELFF.

The chain has TRBV3-1 (or the pseudogene TRBV3-2) and TRBJ2-7; 9 bases match TRBD1. In germline, CDR1 is LGHDT, CDR2 YNNKEL (reference sequence). The CDR3 loop spans 14 amino acids. The ends lost 3 bases at V and 2 bases at J; junction bases unmatched: 2. The CDR3, as DNA: TGTGCCAGCAGCCAGACAGGGGGGCCCTACGAGCAGTACTTC. Translation: CASSQTGGPYEQYF.

The genes are TRBV7-2 and TRBJ1-1; TRBD1 might be the D (5 bases). Germline CDR1 is SGHTA and CDR2 is FQGNSA. The CDR3 totals 16 residues. V lost 1 base to trimming and J lost 3 bases, with 15 bases between them. The DNA for the CDR3 is TGTGCCAGCAGCTTAGTGGCGCAGGGCCTTTACACTGAAGCTTTCTTT. Its translation is CASSLVAQGLYTEAFF.

This clone was detected only a few times. The V call is TRBV2, the J call TRBJ1-1; D is unresolved. Trimming stripped 2 bases from V and 3 bases from J, with 7 bases between. This CDR3 contains 13 residues. Germline V gene lookup returns CDR1 SNHLY and CDR2 FYNNEI. CDR3 sequence (DNA): TGTGCCAGCAGTGAAAACGGGGACACTGAAGCTTTCTTT. It codes for CASSENGDTEAFF.

The CDR3 region has the DNA TGTGCCAGCAGCTTAGCTGAGGTGAACACTGAAGCTTTCTTT. It translates to CASSLAEVNTEAFF. This chain connects TRBV7-8 to TRBJ1-1; D is unresolved. The V and J ends lost 0 bases and 0 bases respectively, with 5 bases between them. Looked up from germline, CDR1 is SGHVS and CDR2 is FQNEAQ. The CDR3 has 14 amino acids. Using reference TRBV7-8 and TRBJ1-1 for the parts outside the CDR3, the full variable domain is GAGVSQSPRYKVAKRGQDVALRCDPISGHVSLFWYQQALGQGPEFLTYFQNEAQLDKSGLPSDRFFAERPEGSVSTLKIQRTQQEDSAVYLCASSLAEVNTEAFFGQGTRLTVV.

This clone showed up just once. The gene calls are TRBV2 and TRBJ2-2, with D hard to call. Trimming removed 6 bases at V and 6 bases at J, with 11 bases between. The CDR3 covers 13 residues. Looked up from germline, CDR1 is SNHLY and CDR2 is FYNNEI. The CDR3: CASRYERAGELFF. The CDR3 DNA sequence: TGTGCCAGCAGATATGAGCGTGCCGGGGAGCTGTTTTTT.

The chain uses TRBV27 and TRBJ2-7; 8 nucleotides line up with TRBD1. The CDR3 totals 14 residues. J lost 6 bases, V lost 2 bases, and 6 bases had no gene match. The germline CDR1 and CDR2 sequences are MNHEY and SMNVEV (reference sequence). CDR3 protein: CASSLQGAQGEQYF. DNA of the CDR3: TGTGCCAGCAGTTTACAGGGGGCGCAAGGCGAGCAGTACTTC.

The chain has TRBV19 and TRBJ2-2, with D unresolved. V gave up 2 bases and J gave up 5 bases, with 12 bases separating them. Per germline, CDR1 LNHDA and CDR2 SQIVND (reference sequence). The CDR3 extends over 15 amino acids. CDR3 bases: TGTGCCAGTAGTATAAGGAAGCGAGGTACCGGGGAGCTGTTTTTT. Translation gives CASSIRKRGTGELFF.

The chain is built from TRBV7-9 and TRBJ2-2; 7 nucleotides agree with TRBD1. Germline CDR1 reads SEHNR; CDR2 reads FQNEAQ (reference sequence). This CDR3 spans 15 amino acids. V dropped 5 bases and J dropped 3; count of bases not matched to a gene: 6. This CDR3 is CASSLQGIDTGELFF. The CDR3 DNA sequence: TGTGCCAGCAGCCTACAGGGGATCGACACCGGGGAGCTGTTTTTT.

This clone appeared a single time. V and J are TRBV28 and TRBJ1-3, with D perhaps matching TRBD1 (6 bases). CDR3 length equals 14 residues. CDR1 and CDR2 (germline): MDHEN, SYDVKM. V lost 4 bases and J 1 base, leaving 8 bases between the germline ends. DNA of the CDR3: TGTGCCAGCAGTTCACAGGGTTCTGGAAACACCATATATTTT. Amino acids: CASSSQGSGNTIYF.

The gene calls are TRBV6-5 and TRBJ1-5, with TRBD1 matching over 11 bases. Trimming removed 6 bases from V and 7 bases from J; junction bases left unmatched: 8. The germline V gene encodes CDR1 MNHEY and CDR2 SVGAGI. The CDR3 spans 15 residues. The DNA for the CDR3 is TGTGCCAGCAGCCTGGACAGGGGGCACGGGCAGCCCCAGCATTTT. This gives the protein CASSLDRGHGQPQHF.

The V and J genes are TRBV7-2 and TRBJ2-3, with no clear D. CDR1 is SGHTA and CDR2 is FQGNSA in the germline V gene. V was clipped by 5 bases and J by 2 bases, with 5 bases between them. The CDR3 has 12 amino acids. This chain's CDR3 is CASSLFTDTQYF. The CDR3 nucleotides are TGTGCCAGCAGCCTATTCACAGATACGCAGTATTTT. Together with reference TRBV7-2 and TRBJ2-3, the CDR3 gives the full variable domain: GAGVSQSPSNKVTEKGKDVELRCDPISGHTALYWYRQSLGQGLEFLIYFQGNSAPDKSGLPSDRFSAERTGGSVSTLTIQRTQQEDSAVYLCASSLFTDTQYFGPGTRLTVL.

The V call is TRBV13, the J call TRBJ2-1; D is uncertain. Germline values: CDR1 PRHDT, CDR2 FYEKMQ (reference sequence). CDR3 length equals 14 residues. Trimming took 8 bases from V and 0 from J, leaving 11 bases between them. The CDR3 bases are TGTGCCAGCTTGAGGCAGAGCTCCTACAATGAGCAGTTCTTC. This codes for CASLRQSSYNEQFF.